Below, 5 T cell receptor beta chains from the same sample are listed, as sequenced in a study of control samples from healthy donors and cancer patients. Only in-frame clones appear in the TCRdb table, and some are missing; sequencing was by immunoSEQ multiplex PCR. In the table there are about 140,000 clones, 80% to 95% of which are singletons. Material for sequencing was blood. These receptors were taken from a young man in good health.

The rearrangement uses TRBV20-1 and TRBJ2-1; D is uncertain. V was cut by 3 bases and J by 9 bases, with 12 bases left in between. Germline CDR1 DFQATT, CDR2 SNEGSKA (reference sequence). The length of the CDR3 is 12 residues. The CDR3 protein is CSASGRKSEQFF. As DNA, the CDR3 is TGCAGTGCTAGTGGGCGGAAAAGTGAGCAGTTCTTC.

In its sample, this clone was seen a few times. The chain joins TRBV6-2 or TRBV6-3 to TRBJ1-1; D not resolved. Per germline, CDR1 MNHEY and CDR2 SVGEGT. Between the trimmed V and J ends, which lost 4 bases and 1 base, there was a span of 10 bases. CDR3 length: 14 amino acids. The CDR3 DNA follows: TGTGCCAGCAGTTTTTTGAGGGAGAACACTGAAGCTTTCTTT. This codes for CASSFLRENTEAFF.

This clone has more than one count but fewer than ten. The gene calls are TRBV5-6 and TRBJ1-2; D may be TRBD1 (6 bases). Germline CDR1 is SGHDT and CDR2 is YYEEEE. Trimming pared 2 bases from V and 10 bases from J, leaving 15 bases between. This CDR3 contains 13 residues. In DNA, the CDR3 is TGTGCCAGCAGCTTTTTAGGACAGAACTTCTACACCTTC. Translated: CASSFLGQNFYTF.

The rearrangement joins TRBV28 to TRBJ1-4; D might be TRBD1 (5 bases). Trimming pared 5 bases from V and 3 bases from J, leaving 13 bases between. This CDR3 spans 15 amino acids. The V gene's germline CDR1 is MDHEN and CDR2 SYDVKM. The CDR3 sequence is CASSPPGGANEKLFF. The CDR3, as DNA: TGTGCCAGCAGTCCCCCCGGGGGGGCTAATGAAAAACTGTTTTTT.

The chain has TRBV4-1 and TRBJ2-7; D may be TRBD1 (5 bases). Between the trimmed V and J ends, which lost 0 bases and 2 bases, there was a span of 11 bases. This CDR3 contains 15 residues. Germline lookup yields CDR1 MGHRA and CDR2 YSYEKL. CDR3 coding DNA: TGCGCCAGCAGCCAAGATCCAGGACATACCTACGAGCAGTACTTC. Its protein product is CASSQDPGHTYEQYF.